The clone carrying this T cell receptor beta chain has more than one count but fewer than ten. Its antigen is still unknown. Using its own MiXCR run on the 5' RACE reads, TCRdb lists one record per CDR3 protein. This sample has about 520,000 distinct CDR3 sequences, with approximately 22% found just once. This specimen comes from a study of identical twins. Study-level results: It was possible that invariant MAIT and iNKT cells partly confounded the zero-insertion analyses.

Deletions cut 0 bases from V and 4 bases from J, with 9 bases between. CDR1 and CDR2 (germline): DFQATT, SNEGSKA (reference sequence). This CDR3 contains 13 residues. With no exceptions, donors were healthy Caucasians. The data also belong to a second study, concerning T cells expressing NK-cell markers.

The sequencing sample was made of CD4+ T cells sorted from blood. This TCR was sampled from a woman younger than 35 in good health. This chain connects TRBV20-1 to TRBJ2-5; either TRBD1 or TRBD2 may fit D (5 bases each). The chain's CDR3 is CSARDPGTETQYF. The CDR3 nucleotides are TGCAGTGCTAGAGATCCAGGGACAGAGACCCAGTACTTC.